Presented here are 29 T cell receptor beta chains from one specimen sequenced in a study of early T cells in non-severe SARS-CoV-2 infection. TCRdb independently ran MiXCR on the 5' RACE reads; one entry per CDR3 protein. This table has 55,000 to 75,000 distinct CDR3 sequences, under 10% appearing once. The sequenced material came from whole blood. These receptors all stem from an adult who was a healthcare worker with PCR-confirmed SARS-CoV-2 infection or an uninfected control (not recorded which).

This clonotype was recorded a few times. The chain is built from TRBV28 and TRBJ2-7, with D perhaps TRBD1 (6 bases). Germline assignment: CDR1 MDHEN and CDR2 SYDVKM. The CDR3 consists of 16 residues. Trimming removed 6 bases from V and 0 bases from J, with 18 bases in between. This CDR3 reads CASSLEGELSSYEQYF. The CDR3 nucleotides read TGTGCCAGCAGCCTCGAGGGGGAGCTCAGCTCCTACGAGCAGTACTTC.

This clonotype was recorded at least ten times. The chain uses TRBV28 and TRBJ1-1; D is unresolved. V was cut by 10 bases and J by 1 base, with 10 bases left in between. Per germline, CDR1 MDHEN and CDR2 SYDVKM. The CDR3 is 12 amino acids. CDR3 sequence reads: CAILPRNTEAFF. The CDR3 DNA is TGTGCCATCCTACCCCGGAACACTGAAGCTTTCTTT.

The chain carries TRBV29-1 and TRBJ1-2, with D perhaps matching TRBD1 (5 bases). The CDR3 consists of 12 residues. Germline lookup yields CDR1 SQVTM and CDR2 ANQGSEA. Trimming pared 4 bases from V and 2 bases from J, leaving 8 bases between. CDR3: CSVARANYGYTF. In DNA form, the CDR3 reads TGCAGCGTTGCCAGGGCAAACTATGGCTACACCTTC.

This clonotype was observed a handful of times. CDR3 amino acids: CAWLRGYDTQYF. For the CDR3, the DNA is TGTGCCTGGCTCCGGGGATACGATACGCAGTATTTT. The chain uses TRBV30 and TRBJ2-3; the D gene is possibly TRBD2 (5 bases). From germline, CDR1 is GTSNPN and CDR2 SVGIG (reference sequence). The CDR3 totals 12 residues. The V and J ends lost 5 bases and 6 bases respectively, with 12 bases between them.

The V gene is TRBV5-1, the J gene TRBJ2-5; D perhaps matches TRBD2 (6 bases). V dropped 4 bases and J dropped 2 bases, with 15 bases sitting between them. The CDR3 has 15 residues. Germline assignment: CDR1 SGHRS and CDR2 YFSETQ. The CDR3 DNA is TGCGCCAGCAGCCCCCAGGGCGGGGCTCAAGAGACCCAGTACTTC. It codes for CASSPQGGAQETQYF.

This clonotype was detected only a few times. This chain connects TRBV28 to TRBJ2-1, with unresolved D. V lost 2 bases, J lost 12 bases, and 11 bases lay in between. The CDR3 contains 12 residues. The germline gives CDR1 MDHEN, CDR2 SYDVKM. The CDR3 protein is CASSLVEGRQFF. The CDR3 nucleotides are TGTGCCAGCAGTTTAGTTGAAGGGCGGCAGTTCTTC.

The chain recombines TRBV6-2 or TRBV6-3 with TRBJ2-3; 8 nucleotides agree with TRBD1. The V gene's germline CDR1 is MNHEY and CDR2 SVGEGT. CDR3 length: 12 amino acids. The V and J ends lost 10 bases and 8 bases, in that order; junction bases with no gene match: 8. CDR3 DNA sequence: TGTGCCATCGGACAGGGCGGATCTACGCAGTATTTT. Translation: CAIGQGGSTQYF.

This clonotype showed up many times. The chain combines TRBV5-1 with TRBJ2-1, with TRBD1 identical over 10 bases. J gave up 5 bases and V 3 bases, and 2 bases lay outside the gene matches. CDR3 length: 14 amino acids. The germline gives CDR1 SGHRS, CDR2 YFSETQ. The CDR3 nucleotides are TGCGCCAGCAGCTCCGGACAGGGGGACAATGAGCAGTTCTTC. Its translation: CASSSGQGDNEQFF.

The CDR3 protein is CASRAAGPRGSPLHF. The CDR3 DNA follows: TGTGCCAGCAGGGCCGCGGGGCCACGCGGTTCACCCCTCCACTTT. V and J are TRBV27 and TRBJ1-6; the D gene is possibly TRBD1 (5 bases). Germline CDR1 and CDR2: MNHEY and SMNVEV (reference sequence). The CDR3 totals 15 residues. The V end was cut by 6 bases, the J end by 9 bases, with 18 bases between.

This sequence joins TRBV11-3 and TRBJ2-2; possible D gene TRBD2, 5 bases. V was pared by 5 bases and J by 7 bases, with 20 bases between. Germline CDR1 is SGHNT and CDR2 is YENEEA. The CDR3 contains 16 residues. CDR3 sequence reads: CASSLGRGSSVGELFF. The CDR3 DNA sequence: TGTGCCAGCAGCCTAGGGAGAGGGTCCTCAGTCGGGGAGCTGTTTTTT.

The chain couples TRBV28 to TRBJ2-3; 12 bases are a match to TRBD2. CDR1 MDHEN and CDR2 SYDVKM come from the germline V gene. This CDR3 is built from 18 residues. V trimming: 1 base; J trimming: 1 base; junction bases outside the gene matches: 6. The CDR3 sequence: CASSLSGLAGTRTDTQYF. CDR3 sequence (DNA): TGTGCCAGCAGTTTATCTGGACTAGCGGGAACTCGCACAGATACGCAGTATTTT. Combining the CDR3 with reference TRBV28 and TRBJ2-3 gives the whole variable domain DVKVTQSSRYLVKRTGEKVFLECVQDMDHENMFWYRQDPGLGLRLIYFSYDVKMKEKGDIPEGYSVSREKKERFSLILESASTNQTSMYLCASSLSGLAGTRTDTQYFGPGTRLTVL.

V gene TRBV20-1 combines with J gene TRBJ1-6; unclear D gene. The CDR3 consists of 14 residues. V shed 7 bases and J shed 2 bases, with 12 bases lying between them. In germline, CDR1 is DFQATT, CDR2 SNEGSKA (reference sequence). The CDR3 DNA follows: TGCAGTGTTAGGAGGGAGGCCTATAATTCACCCCTCCACTTT. Its translation is CSVRREAYNSPLHF.

This clonotype was detected many times. The V call is TRBV3-1, the J call TRBJ2-4; 11 bases are shared with TRBD2. Germline trimming cut 4 bases from V and 6 bases from J; bases unmatched to any gene: 2. Germline CDR1 reads LGHDT; CDR2 reads YNNKEL (reference sequence). The CDR3 length is 14 residues. The CDR3 DNA reads as TGTGCCAGCAGCCCCCTAGCGGGAGGAAACATTCAGTACTTC. It encodes CASSPLAGGNIQYF.

This clonotype occurred many times. The rearrangement uses TRBV24-1 and TRBJ1-5; TRBD1 agrees at 7 bases. The germline gives CDR1 KGHDR, CDR2 SFDVKD. V was clipped by 4 bases and J by 4 bases; unmatched bases: 6. The CDR3 runs to 15 residues. CDR3 sequence: CATSDNLGQNQPQHF. CDR3 in DNA: TGTGCCACCAGTGACAACCTGGGACAGAATCAGCCCCAGCATTTT.

V usage is TRBV28 and J usage is TRBJ2-7; no definite D call. The length of the CDR3 is 13 residues. Trimming left V 5 bases short and J 0 bases short, with 8 bases between. The germline V gene encodes CDR1 MDHEN and CDR2 SYDVKM. The CDR3, as DNA: TGTGCCAGCAGTGTTGCGAGCTCCTACGAGCAGTACTTC. The encoded protein is CASSVASSYEQYF.

By frequency in the sample, this clonotype is medium-sized. CDR3 in amino acids: CASSTALAKNIQYF. For the CDR3, the DNA is TGTGCCAGTAGTACCGCTCTAGCCAAAAACATTCAGTACTTC. The rearrangement uses TRBV19 and TRBJ2-4; D is uncertain. The CDR3 consists of 14 residues. Germline lookup yields CDR1 LNHDA and CDR2 SQIVND (reference sequence). V was pared by 4 bases and J by 0 bases, with 7 bases between.

This chain joins TRBV7-9 and TRBJ1-5; D is possibly TRBD1 (6 bases). The V end was cut by 4 bases, the J end by 2 bases, with 9 bases between. CDR3 length: 14 residues. Germline V lookup: CDR1 SEHNR, CDR2 FQNEAQ (reference sequence). The CDR3 sequence: CASSSSGGNQPQHF. DNA for the CDR3: TGTGCCAGCAGCTCTTCAGGGGGCAATCAGCCCCAGCATTTT.

The sample holds a few counts of this clonotype. The chain has TRBV27 and TRBJ2-1; either TRBD1 or TRBD2 may fit D (6 bases each). Germline V gene data show CDR1 as MNHEY and CDR2 as SMNVEV (reference sequence). With 4 bases removed from V and 5 bases from J, the gap between germline ends came to 15 bases. CDR3 length equals 15 residues. CDR3 in DNA: TGTGCCAGCAGTTCAGTAGGGGGGTCCCACAATGAGCAGTTCTTC. The encoded protein is CASSSVGGSHNEQFF.

Sample share makes this clonotype medium-sized. The chain has TRBV28 and TRBJ2-6; possibly TRBD2 for D (6 bases). V was cut by 6 bases and J by 0 bases, with 12 bases left in between. In germline, CDR1 is MDHEN, CDR2 SYDVKM. This CDR3 has 16 amino acids. The DNA for the CDR3 is TGTGCCAGCAGACCGGCGGGATCCTCTGGGGCCAACGTCCTGACTTTC. Amino acids: CASRPAGSSGANVLTF.

This clonotype was seen ten or more times. This chain joins TRBV7-2 and TRBJ2-7, with D perhaps TRBD1 (5 bases). In germline, CDR1 is SGHTA, CDR2 FQGNSA. The germline V and J ends were trimmed by 0 bases and 2 bases, with 14 bases remaining between them. This CDR3 comprises 16 residues. This chain's CDR3 is CASSLAVTGLPYEQYF. The CDR3, as DNA: TGTGCCAGCAGCTTAGCGGTCACAGGCCTACCCTACGAGCAGTACTTC. The variable domain in full, completed from reference TRBV7-2 and TRBJ2-7, reads GAGVSQSPSNKVTEKGKDVELRCDPISGHTALYWYRQSLGQGLEFLIYFQGNSAPDKSGLPSDRFSAERTGGSVSTLTIQRTQQEDSAVYLCASSLAVTGLPYEQYFGPGTRLTVT.

This chain links TRBV18 with TRBJ2-2; D is unclear. From germline, CDR1 is KGHSH and CDR2 LQKENI. Trimming shortened V by 1 base and J by 5 bases, and 5 bases separated the two germline ends. The CDR3 runs 13 residues. The CDR3 reads CASSPLGTGELFF. CDR3 sequence (DNA): TGTGCCAGCTCACCACTAGGAACCGGGGAGCTGTTTTTT.

The genes are TRBV6-5 and TRBJ2-4; D is ambiguous. Germline lookup yields CDR1 MNHEY and CDR2 SVGAGI. Trimming stripped 2 bases from V and 9 bases from J, with 8 bases between. The CDR3 loop spans 12 amino acids. The CDR3: CASSYDLSIQYF. DNA for the CDR3: TGTGCCAGCAGTTACGATTTAAGCATTCAGTACTTC.

This clonotype has just a few counts. The chain uses TRBV3-1 and TRBJ2-7; TRBD2 agrees at 12 bases. Germline loops: CDR1 LGHDT, CDR2 YNNKEL (reference sequence). The J segment lost 2 bases and the V segment lost 1 base, leaving 0 bases of the junction unmatched. The CDR3 contains 15 residues. The CDR3 region is CASSQGTSGAYEQYF. The CDR3 region has the DNA TGTGCCAGCAGCCAAGGGACTAGCGGGGCCTACGAGCAGTACTTC.

The rearrangement links TRBV29-1 to TRBJ2-1, with D possibly being TRBD2 (6 bases). V lost 3 bases and J lost 8, with 26 bases in between. Germline-derived CDR1 and CDR2 are SQVTM and ANQGSEA. CDR3 size: 17 residues. The CDR3 spells CSVDGIKRGLASDEQFF. The CDR3 DNA is TGCAGCGTTGATGGAATCAAACGGGGACTTGCTTCGGATGAGCAGTTCTTC.

This clonotype was observed a handful of times. This chain joins TRBV18 and TRBJ1-5; unclear D gene. V dropped 5 bases and J dropped 5 bases, with 13 bases sitting between them. This CDR3 is 14 amino acids long. Germline CDR1 reads KGHSH; CDR2 reads LQKENI. The CDR3 here is CASSSGPTDQPQHF. Here the CDR3 DNA reads TGTGCCAGCTCATCTGGGCCGACCGATCAGCCCCAGCATTTT.

In its sample, this clonotype was seen a few times. The chain recombines TRBV2 with TRBJ2-1; D possibly uses TRBD1 or TRBD2 (5 bases each). Germline V gives CDR1 SNHLY, CDR2 FYNNEI. The CDR3 covers 15 residues. Trimming pared 6 bases from V and 9 bases from J, leaving 21 bases between. The CDR3 loop is CASSFSQGVAGEQFF. CDR3 bases: TGTGCCAGCAGCTTCTCGCAGGGAGTAGCTGGTGAGCAGTTCTTC.

In its sample, this clonotype was seen many times. V and J are TRBV24-1 and TRBJ2-2; 8 positions agree with TRBD1. Germline trimming cut 4 bases from V and 5 bases from J; bases unmatched to any gene: 5. The germline gives CDR1 KGHDR, CDR2 SFDVKD. This CDR3 is built from 15 residues. Here the CDR3 reads CATSDQTGGTGELFF. The CDR3 DNA follows: TGTGCCACCAGTGACCAAACAGGGGGAACCGGGGAGCTGTTTTTT.

In its sample, this clonotype was seen many times. V and J are TRBV14 and TRBJ1-1; D uncertain. CDR1 is SGHDN and CDR2 is FVKESK in the germline V gene. Trimming removed 5 bases from V and 0 bases from J, with 7 bases in between. CDR3 length equals 13 residues. The CDR3 loop reads CASSTRLNTEAFF. As DNA, the CDR3 is TGTGCCAGCAGCACCCGCTTGAACACTGAAGCTTTCTTT.

This clonotype showed up many times. The chain recombines TRBV27 with TRBJ2-1; TRBD2 might be the D (7 bases). The CDR3 runs to 14 residues. From germline, CDR1 is MNHEY and CDR2 SMNVEV (reference sequence). Trimming stripped 0 bases from V and 12 bases from J, with 15 bases between. The CDR3 DNA is TGTGCCAGCAGTTTATCATTCTGGGAGGGGGTGCAGTTCTTC. This sequence encodes CASSLSFWEGVQFF.